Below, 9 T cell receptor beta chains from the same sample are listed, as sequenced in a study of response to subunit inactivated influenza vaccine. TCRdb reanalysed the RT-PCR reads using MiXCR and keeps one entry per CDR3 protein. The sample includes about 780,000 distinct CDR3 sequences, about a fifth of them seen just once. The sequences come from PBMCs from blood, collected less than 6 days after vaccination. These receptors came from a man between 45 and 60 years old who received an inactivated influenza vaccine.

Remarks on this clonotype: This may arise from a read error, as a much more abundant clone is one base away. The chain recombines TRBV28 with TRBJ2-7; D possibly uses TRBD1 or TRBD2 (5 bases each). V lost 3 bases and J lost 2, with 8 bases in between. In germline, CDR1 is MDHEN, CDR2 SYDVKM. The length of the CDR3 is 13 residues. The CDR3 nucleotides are TGTGCCAGCAGTTTCGGGGCCGCCTACGAGCAGTACTTC. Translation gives CASSFGAAYEQYF. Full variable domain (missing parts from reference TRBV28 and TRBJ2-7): DVKVTQSSRYLVKRTGEKVFLECVQDMDHENMFWYRQDPGLGLRLIYFSYDVKMKEKGDIPEGYSVSREKKERFSLILESASTNQTSMYLCASSFGAAYEQYFGPGTRLTVT.

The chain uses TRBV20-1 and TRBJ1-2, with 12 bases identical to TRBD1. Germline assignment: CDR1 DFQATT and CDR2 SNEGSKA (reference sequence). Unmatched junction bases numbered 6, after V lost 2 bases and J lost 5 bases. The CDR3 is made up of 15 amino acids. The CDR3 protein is CSARPGQGALYGYTF. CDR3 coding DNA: TGCAGTGCTAGACCGGGACAGGGGGCTTTATATGGCTACACCTTC.

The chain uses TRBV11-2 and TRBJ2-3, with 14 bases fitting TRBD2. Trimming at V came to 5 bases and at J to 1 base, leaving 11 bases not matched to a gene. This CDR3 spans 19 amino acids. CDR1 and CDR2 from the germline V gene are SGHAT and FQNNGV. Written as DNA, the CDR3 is TGTGCCAGCAGCCCAATGAGGACTAGCGGGGGGATTCGCACAGATACGCAGTATTTT. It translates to CASSPMRTSGGIRTDTQYF.

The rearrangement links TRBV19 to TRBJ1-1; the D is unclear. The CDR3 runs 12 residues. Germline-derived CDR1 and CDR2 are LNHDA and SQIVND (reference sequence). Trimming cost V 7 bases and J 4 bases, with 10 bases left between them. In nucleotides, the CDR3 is TGTGCCAGTAAGTCCTGGGGCACTGAAGCTTTCTTT. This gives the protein CASKSWGTEAFF.

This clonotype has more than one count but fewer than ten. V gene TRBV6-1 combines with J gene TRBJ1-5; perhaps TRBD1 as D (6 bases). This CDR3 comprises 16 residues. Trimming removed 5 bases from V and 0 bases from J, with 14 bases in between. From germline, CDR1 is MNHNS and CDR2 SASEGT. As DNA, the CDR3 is TGTGCCAGCAGTATGCAGACAGGAGTTAGCAATCAGCCCCAGCATTTT. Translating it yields CASSMQTGVSNQPQHF.

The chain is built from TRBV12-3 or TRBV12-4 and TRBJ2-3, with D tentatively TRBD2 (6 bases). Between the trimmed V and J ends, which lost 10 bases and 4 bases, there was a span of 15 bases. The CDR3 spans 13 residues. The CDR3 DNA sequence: TGTGCCACCGCCTTGCGGGGAGCAGATACGCAGTATTTT. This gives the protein CATALRGADTQYF.

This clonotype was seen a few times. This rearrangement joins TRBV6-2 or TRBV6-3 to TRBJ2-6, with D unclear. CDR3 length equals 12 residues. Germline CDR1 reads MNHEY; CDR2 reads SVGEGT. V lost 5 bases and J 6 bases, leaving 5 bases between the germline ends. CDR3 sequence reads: CASSLQANVLTF. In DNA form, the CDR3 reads TGTGCCAGCAGTCTACAGGCCAACGTCCTGACTTTC.

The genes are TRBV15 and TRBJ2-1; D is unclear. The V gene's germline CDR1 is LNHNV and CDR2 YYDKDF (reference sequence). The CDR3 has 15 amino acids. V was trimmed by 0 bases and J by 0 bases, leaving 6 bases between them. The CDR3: CATSRDASSYNEQFF. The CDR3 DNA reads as TGTGCCACCAGCAGAGATGCCTCCTCCTACAATGAGCAGTTCTTC.

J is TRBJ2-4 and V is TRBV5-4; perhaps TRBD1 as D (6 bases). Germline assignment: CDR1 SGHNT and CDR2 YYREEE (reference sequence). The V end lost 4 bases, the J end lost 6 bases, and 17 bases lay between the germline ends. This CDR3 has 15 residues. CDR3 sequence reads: CASSPPDRIGNIQYF. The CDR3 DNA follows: TGTGCCAGCAGCCCCCCCGACAGGATCGGAAACATTCAGTACTTC.